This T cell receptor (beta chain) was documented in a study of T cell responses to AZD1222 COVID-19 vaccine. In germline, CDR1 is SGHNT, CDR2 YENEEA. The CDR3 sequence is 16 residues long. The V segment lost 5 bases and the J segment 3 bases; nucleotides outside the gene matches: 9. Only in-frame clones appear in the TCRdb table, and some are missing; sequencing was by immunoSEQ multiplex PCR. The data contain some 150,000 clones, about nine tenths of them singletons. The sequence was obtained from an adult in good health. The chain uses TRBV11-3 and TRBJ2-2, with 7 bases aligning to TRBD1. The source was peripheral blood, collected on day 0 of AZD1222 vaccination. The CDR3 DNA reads TGTGCCAGCAGCACCGGGACAGACAGCTACACCGGGGAGCTGTTTTTT. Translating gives CASSTGTDSYTGELFF.